This T cell receptor beta chain was identified during a study of blood T cells in healthy people across ages. Looking at the study overall: Template switching caught about one barcoded beta molecule for each two T cells.

Then a second PCR, running roughly 7 to 12 cycles, was carried out with a sample-barcoded 5' primer and a J-beta primer mix. One entry per CDR3 protein results from TCRdb running MiXCR on the 5' RACE reads. Seen here are about 1.8 million distinct CDR3 sequences, approximately 50% observed once, and the top ten hold 2.1%. The CDR3 is 15 amino acids. Germline CDR1 ENHRY, CDR2 SYGVKD. Details on this clonotype: Its antigen is still unknown.

Points from the study as a whole: TCR beta diversity per million T cells fell roughly linearly with age.

The TCR was taken from a woman in her forties in good health. This chain links TRBV10-3 with TRBJ2-7; 9 bases agree with TRBD1. The J call may be wrong; the DNA end is better matched by TRBJ2-5. The sequenced material came from blood. CDR3 residues: CAISGRGTGHETQYF. The CDR3 DNA sequence: TGTGCCATCAGTGGGCGCGGGACAGGGCACGAGACCCAGTACTTC.